One sample yielded the 3 T cell receptor beta chains listed below, sequenced in a study of T cells after yellow fever vaccination. Each CDR3 protein gets one entry after TCRdb re-called the 5' RACE reads with MiXCR. The sample comprises over 200,000 distinct CDR3 sequences, roughly 6.2% of which are singletons, and roughly 1% rests with the top ten. This specimen consisted of CD4+ T cells sorted from PBMCs, obtained on the day of the yellow fever booster vaccination. The source of these receptors is a man aged 30-40 years who received the YFV17D yellow fever vaccine.

This chain links TRBV6-5 with TRBJ1-2; D is ambiguous. Per the germline V gene, CDR1 is MNHEY and CDR2 is SVGAGI. The CDR3 spans 14 residues. Trimming left V 2 bases short and J 3 bases short, with 10 bases between. The CDR3 region is CASSYREYDYGYTF. DNA of the CDR3: TGTGCCAGCAGTTACCGGGAATATGACTATGGCTACACCTTC.

This clonotype was recorded at least ten times. For the CDR3, the DNA is TGTGCCAGCAGCTTTGGACAAGACACCGGGGAGCTGTTTTTT. This gives the protein CASSFGQDTGELFF. V and J are TRBV7-2 and TRBJ2-2, with D possibly matching TRBD1 (5 bases). There are 14 residues in the CDR3. Germline lookup yields CDR1 SGHTA and CDR2 FQGNSA. The V gene lost 3 bases and the J gene lost 3 bases, with 8 bases spanning the gap.

Ten or more counts support this clonotype. The rearrangement uses TRBV27 and TRBJ2-7; tentative D call: TRBD1 (6 bases). From germline, CDR1 is MNHEY and CDR2 SMNVEV (reference sequence). The V gene lost 2 bases and the J gene lost 0 bases, with 8 bases spanning the gap. This CDR3 has 14 residues. The chain's CDR3 is CASSLTDSSYEQYF. CDR3 nucleotides: TGTGCCAGCAGTTTAACGGACAGCTCCTACGAGCAGTACTTC.